Listed here are 27 T cell receptor beta chains from one sample, sequenced in a study of blood T cells in healthy people across ages (dated by TCRdb to the mid-2010s). The method behind the library was 5' RACE. Sequencing instrument: Illumina HiSeq 2500. A second roughly 6 to 12 cycle PCR used a sample-barcoded 5' primer and a J-beta primer mix. In TCRdb, the public reads were trimmed at Q25 with fastp and aligned with MiXCR, with productive beta chains retained. Each CDR3 protein appears once, grouped with its most common genes and DNA. For this sample there are 600,000 to 850,000 distinct CDR3 sequences; roughly two fifths appear just once. Of the sample, roughly 20% falls within the top ten clones. The sample consisted of blood. These receptors came from a woman in her sixties in good health.

This clonotype was recorded at least ten times. The chain has TRBV5-1 and TRBJ2-7; the match to TRBD1 covers 7 bases. Trimming at V came to 6 bases and at J to 0 bases, leaving 9 bases not matched to a gene. Germline V gene lookup returns CDR1 SGHRS and CDR2 YFSETQ. The CDR3 is 15 residues long. The CDR3 region has the DNA TGCGCCAGCATGACAGGGTATTATAACTCCTACGAGCAGTACTTC. This codes for CASMTGYYNSYEQYF.

The chain recombines TRBV2 with TRBJ2-1, with 12 bases lining up with TRBD2. Looked up from germline, CDR1 is SNHLY and CDR2 is FYNNEI. J gave up 0 bases and V 7 bases, and 7 bases lay outside the gene matches. The length of the CDR3 is 17 residues. The CDR3 here is CASILTSGGLSYNEQFF. CDR3 DNA: TGTGCCAGCATCCTGACTAGCGGGGGCCTCTCCTACAATGAGCAGTTCTTC. The entire variable domain, with the rest obtained from reference TRBV2 and TRBJ2-1, is as follows: EPEVTQTPSHQVTQMGQEVILRCVPISNHLYFYWYRQILGQKVEFLVSFYNNEISEKSEIFDDQFSVERPDGSNFTLKIRSTKLEDSAMYFCASILTSGGLSYNEQFFGPGTRLTVL.

The rearrangement joins TRBV4-1 to TRBJ2-7; no reliable D call. CDR3 size: 15 residues. V shed 6 bases and J shed 0 bases, with 15 bases lying between them. Germline assignment: CDR1 MGHRA and CDR2 YSYEKL. DNA for the CDR3: TGCGCCAGCAGATTAACCGGTCGAGACTCCTACGAGCAGTACTTC. It codes for CASRLTGRDSYEQYF.

This clonotype was recorded many times. The rearrangement uses TRBV3-1 and TRBJ1-2; 7 bases match TRBD1. The trim removed 3 bases at V and 3 bases at J, leaving 4 bases unmatched. The CDR3 loop spans 14 amino acids. Germline CDR1 and CDR2: LGHDT and YNNKEL (reference sequence). Here the CDR3 reads CASSQHDRDYGYTF. The CDR3 DNA is TGTGCCAGCAGCCAGCACGACAGGGACTATGGCTACACCTTC.

In its sample, this clonotype was seen a few times. V gene TRBV11-2 combines with J gene TRBJ2-1; no clear D. This CDR3 comprises 15 residues. Trimming shortened V by 5 bases and J by 2 bases, and 13 bases separated the two germline ends. Looked up from germline, CDR1 is SGHAT and CDR2 is FQNNGV. The CDR3 DNA is TGTGCCAGCAGCCGAGAGGAGCTAGCCTACAATGAGCAGTTCTTC. It codes for CASSREELAYNEQFF. The complete variable domain, with remaining parts taken from reference TRBV11-2 and TRBJ2-1, reads EAGVAQSPRYKIIEKRQSVAFWCNPISGHATLYWYQQILGQGPKLLIQFQNNGVVDDSQLPKDRFSAERLKGVDSTLKIQPAKLEDSAVYLCASSREELAYNEQFFGPGTRLTVL.

This clonotype was seen a few times. This chain links TRBV12-3 or TRBV12-4 with TRBJ2-1; D perhaps matches TRBD1 (6 bases). Trimming removed 5 bases from V and 4 bases from J, with 18 bases in between. The CDR3 is 16 amino acids. CDR3 amino acids: CASSPVGGRLYNEQFF. Here the CDR3 DNA reads TGTGCCAGCAGTCCTGTTGGGGGCCGCCTATACAATGAGCAGTTCTTC.

The chain links TRBV10-3 to TRBJ2-7, with D perhaps matching TRBD1 (5 bases). The CDR3 sequence is 14 residues long. V lost 2 bases and J lost 6, with 14 bases in between. Germline V gene data show CDR1 as ENHRY and CDR2 as SYGVKD. CDR3 nucleotide sequence: TGTGCCATCAGTGAGGGCAGGGAAACCCGCGAGCAGTACTTC. Translated, it gives CAISEGRETREQYF.

The V call is TRBV5-6, the J call TRBJ2-1; 8 positions match TRBD2. The CDR3 runs to 15 residues. Germline V gene data show CDR1 as SGHDT and CDR2 as YYEEEE. V dropped 3 bases and J dropped 2; count of bases not matched to a gene: 4. The CDR3 sequence is CASSSVAGTYNEQFF. In DNA, the CDR3 is TGTGCCAGCAGCTCCGTAGCGGGAACCTACAATGAGCAGTTCTTC.

The chain employs TRBV6-1 and TRBJ2-5; a weak D match, TRBD1 (6 bases). The CDR3 spans 17 residues. Deletions cut 6 bases from V and 4 bases from J, with 24 bases between. CDR1 and CDR2 from the germline V gene are MNHNS and SASEGT. CDR3 loop: CASRKNRNTGIGETQYF. DNA for the CDR3: TGTGCCAGCAGGAAGAACAGAAATACAGGGATTGGAGAGACCCAGTACTTC.

This clonotype was observed a single time. One end of the junction fails to match germline, which may point to a read error. Here the CDR3 DNA reads TGTGTCAGCAGCTTAAGGAACGGAGGGAACATTCAGTACTTC. Protein: CVSSLRNGGNIQYF. The genes are TRBV11-1 and TRBJ2-4, with D perhaps matching TRBD2 (6 bases). The CDR3 runs 14 residues. Germline loops: CDR1 SGHAT, CDR2 FQDESV (reference sequence).

The CDR3 coding sequence is TGTGCCAGCAGGGAACGAGCGGGAGGGGGTGAGCAGTACTTC. It encodes CASRERAGGGEQYF. The chain combines TRBV6-5 with TRBJ2-5, with 10 bases identical to TRBD2. The germline CDR1 and CDR2 sequences are MNHEY and SVGAGI. This CDR3 comprises 14 residues. V lost 6 bases to trimming and J lost 11 bases; unmatched junction nucleotides: 12.

The genes are TRBV24-1 and TRBJ1-5; 10 bases agree with TRBD1. The J segment lost 3 bases and the V segment lost 9 bases, leaving 7 bases of the junction unmatched. This CDR3 is built from 15 residues. CDR1 is KGHDR and CDR2 is SFDVKD in the germline V gene. CDR3 nucleotide sequence: TGTGCCACCGCCGCGACAGGGGGCTTCAATCAGCCCCAGCATTTT. Its translation: CATAATGGFNQPQHF.

The CDR3 reads CSANSGHGAAGELFF. The DNA of the CDR3 is TGCAGTGCGAACTCTGGACATGGCGCGGCCGGGGAGCTGTTTTTT. V and J are TRBV20-1 and TRBJ2-2; D might be TRBD1 (5 bases). The CDR3 covers 15 residues. Germline assignment: CDR1 DFQATT and CDR2 SNEGSKA (reference sequence). The V end was cut by 6 bases, the J end by 6 bases, with 20 bases between.

This clonotype has only a few counts. The chain is built from TRBV20-1 and TRBJ1-4; D is possibly TRBD1 (5 bases). Looked up from germline, CDR1 is DFQATT and CDR2 is SNEGSKA (reference sequence). Trimming left V 6 bases short and J 8 bases short, with 19 bases between. The CDR3 is made up of 14 amino acids. The DNA of the CDR3 is TGCAGTGCCCCCGGGGACCCCGGCTCGGAAAAACTGTTTTTT. It yields the protein CSAPGDPGSEKLFF.

V and J are TRBV7-9 and TRBJ2-7, with 9 nucleotides matching TRBD2. The J call may be faulty, since TRBJ2-5 better matches the DNA end. The CDR3 length is 17 residues. Germline lookup yields CDR1 SEHNR and CDR2 FQNEAQ (reference sequence). CDR3 residues: CASSLDSAAGGGKTQYF. The CDR3 region has the DNA TGTGCCAGCAGCTTAGACTCTGCAGCGGGGGGCGGAAAGACCCAGTACTTC.

J is TRBJ1-2 and V is TRBV20-1; D is unresolved. CDR3 size: 14 residues. The V end lost 4 bases, the J end lost 3 bases, and 15 bases lay between the germline ends. Germline loops: CDR1 DFQATT, CDR2 SNEGSKA (reference sequence). CDR3 in DNA: TGCAGTGCTAAATCTCGTGGGCCGGACTATGGCTACACCTTC. This translates into CSAKSRGPDYGYTF.

A remark on this clonotype: Possible read error: a much larger clone is one base away. J is TRBJ1-1 and V is TRBV7-2; D possibly corresponds to TRBD1 (6 bases). Germline V gene sequence: CDR1 SGHTA, CDR2 FQGNSA. The CDR3 loop spans 13 amino acids. The CDR3 protein is CAGSSGVNTEAFF. The CDR3 coding sequence is TGTGCCGGCAGCTCAGGGGTGAACACTGAAGCTTTCTTT.

V is TRBV28 and J is TRBJ2-7; D is ambiguous. Deletions cut 2 bases from V and 2 bases from J, with 7 bases between. CDR1 and CDR2 (germline): MDHEN, SYDVKM. The CDR3 sequence is 13 residues long. The CDR3 nucleotides are TGTGCCAGCAGTTTAGATGTCGCCTACGAGCAGTACTTC. Protein: CASSLDVAYEQYF.

This clonotype has a handful of counts. The chain carries TRBV15 and TRBJ2-3, with D perhaps assigned TRBD1 or TRBD2 (5 bases each). The germline V gene has CDR1 LNHNV and CDR2 YYDKDF (reference sequence). CDR3 length: 14 residues. V was pared by 5 bases and J by 2 bases, with 11 bases between. The CDR3 sequence is CATSPRDPTDTQYF. Here the CDR3 DNA reads TGTGCCACCAGCCCCCGGGACCCCACAGATACGCAGTATTTT.

The rearrangement joins TRBV9 to TRBJ2-1; TRBD1 matches at 9 bases. Germline V gene sequence: CDR1 SGDLS, CDR2 YYNGEE. This CDR3 comprises 16 residues. The V segment lost 0 bases and the J segment 8 bases; nucleotides outside the gene matches: 9. CDR3 protein: CASSVEAGTGWDEQFF. In DNA, the CDR3 is TGTGCCAGCAGCGTAGAGGCCGGGACAGGGTGGGATGAGCAGTTCTTC.

The CDR3 bases are TGCGCCAGTAACGCGGGGGTATACAATGAGCAGTTCTTC. Translation: CASNAGVYNEQFF. V gene TRBV10-2 combines with J gene TRBJ2-1; 7 positions match TRBD2. The length of the CDR3 is 13 residues. The junction had 6 bases not matched to a gene; V was cut back by 9 bases and J by 4 bases. Germline V lookup: CDR1 WSHSY, CDR2 SAAADI.

This chain connects TRBV20-1 to TRBJ1-2, with D perhaps TRBD1 (5 bases). Germline CDR1 reads DFQATT; CDR2 reads SNEGSKA (reference sequence). The V end was cut by 1 base, the J end by 7 bases, with 16 bases between. This CDR3 spans 14 amino acids. This chain's CDR3 is CSARGGTDIGGYTF. The CDR3 DNA is TGCAGTGCTAGAGGGGGCACCGATATTGGTGGCTACACCTTC.

The chain joins TRBV25-1 to TRBJ2-1; 10 bases align to TRBD1. Germline V gene lookup returns CDR1 MGHDK and CDR2 SYGVNS. J was trimmed by 4 bases and V by 7 bases; bases with no gene match: 13. The CDR3 is made up of 17 amino acids. CDR3 sequence (DNA): TGTGCCAGCACTCCCCCCCCCGGGGGACAGGGGTACAATGAGCAGTTCTTC. Translation: CASTPPPGGQGYNEQFF.

The chain carries TRBV11-2 and TRBJ2-1; D is perhaps TRBD1 (6 bases). Germline lookup yields CDR1 SGHAT and CDR2 FQNNGV. This CDR3 is 17 amino acids long. V was clipped by 3 bases and J by 6 bases, with 21 bases between them. The DNA of the CDR3 is TGTGCCAGCAGCTTCGGTCCCGTACAGGGTGAGGTCAATGAGCAGTTCTTC. Encoded protein: CASSFGPVQGEVNEQFF. The variable domain in full, completed from reference TRBV11-2 and TRBJ2-1, reads EAGVAQSPRYKIIEKRQSVAFWCNPISGHATLYWYQQILGQGPKLLIQFQNNGVVDDSQLPKDRFSAERLKGVDSTLKIQPAKLEDSAVYLCASSFGPVQGEVNEQFFGPGTRLTVL.

The chain carries TRBV3-1 and TRBJ2-7, with 10 bases identical to TRBD2. V gave up 2 bases and J gave up 0 bases; unmatched junction bases: 1. Germline CDR1 reads LGHDT; CDR2 reads YNNKEL (reference sequence). CDR3 size: 15 residues. CDR3 in amino acids: CASSQSSGGSYEQYF. Written as DNA, the CDR3 is TGTGCCAGCAGCCAATCTAGCGGGGGCTCCTACGAGCAGTACTTC.

This clonotype was picked up a small number of times. The chain links TRBV6-2 or TRBV6-3 to TRBJ1-1; D is possibly TRBD1 (5 bases). This CDR3 has 13 amino acids. The V gene lost 5 bases and the J gene lost 4 bases, with 11 bases spanning the gap. Per germline, CDR1 MNHEY and CDR2 SVGEGT. CDR3 nucleotide sequence: TGTGCCAGCAGTCACGGGGGGGGCACTGAAGCTTTCTTT. This translates into CASSHGGGTEAFF.

The V call is TRBV12-3 or TRBV12-4, the J call TRBJ1-2, with TRBD1 as a possible D gene (5 bases). V gave up 6 bases and J gave up 5 bases, with 19 bases separating them. The CDR3 has 15 amino acids. The DNA of the CDR3 is TGTGCCAGCAGCCGCACTGGGGGTGCAGTATATGGCTACACCTTC. As protein: CASSRTGGAVYGYTF.